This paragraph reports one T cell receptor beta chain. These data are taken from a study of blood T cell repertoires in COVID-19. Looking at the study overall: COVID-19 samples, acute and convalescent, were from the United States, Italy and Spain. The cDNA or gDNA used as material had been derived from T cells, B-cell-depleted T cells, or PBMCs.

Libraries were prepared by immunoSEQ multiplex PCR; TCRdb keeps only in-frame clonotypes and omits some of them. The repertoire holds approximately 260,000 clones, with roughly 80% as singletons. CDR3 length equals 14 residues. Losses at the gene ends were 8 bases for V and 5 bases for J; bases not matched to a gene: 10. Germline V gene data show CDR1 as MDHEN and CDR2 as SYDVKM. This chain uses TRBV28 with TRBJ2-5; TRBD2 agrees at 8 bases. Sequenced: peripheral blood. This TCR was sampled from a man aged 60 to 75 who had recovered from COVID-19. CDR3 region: CASSTSGGAETQYF. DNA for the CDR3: TGTGCCAGCTCCACTAGCGGAGGGGCCGAGACCCAGTACTTC.